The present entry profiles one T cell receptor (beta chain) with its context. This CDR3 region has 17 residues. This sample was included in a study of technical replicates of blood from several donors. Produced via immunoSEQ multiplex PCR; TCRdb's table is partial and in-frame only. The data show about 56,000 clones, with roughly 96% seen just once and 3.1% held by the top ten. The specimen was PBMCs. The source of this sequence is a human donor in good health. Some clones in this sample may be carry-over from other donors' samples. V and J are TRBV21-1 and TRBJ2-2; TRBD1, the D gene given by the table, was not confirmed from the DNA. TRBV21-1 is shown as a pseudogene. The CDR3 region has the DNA TGTGCCAGCAGCAAAGCGCTACAGGGGGCAGACACCGGGGAGCTGTTTTTT. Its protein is CASSKALQGADTGELFF.